A single sample gave rise to the 30 T cell receptor beta chains below, sequenced in a study of blood T cells in healthy people across ages. Primers used in a second PCR of roughly 7 to 12 cycles were a sample-barcoded 5' primer and a J-beta primer mix. TCRdb redid the calling of the 5' RACE reads with MiXCR, one entry per CDR3 protein. Of almost 800,000 distinct CDR3 sequences in the sample, over 45% were seen once. Input material: blood. The receptors come from a man younger than 45 in good health.

With regard to this clonotype: This clone may be a read error of a much larger clone one base away. The V gene is TRBV7-2, the J gene TRBJ2-1, with 8 bases matching TRBD1. The CDR3 loop spans 19 amino acids. The germline gives CDR1 SGHTA, CDR2 FQGNSA. CDR3 residues: CASSFRDRLNSWTFNERFF. CDR3 bases: TGTGCCAGCAGCTTCCGGGACAGGCTAAATTCATGGACCTTCAATGAGCGGTTCTTC.

The V gene is TRBV9, the J gene TRBJ2-6; no definite D call. Per the germline V gene, CDR1 is SGDLS and CDR2 is YYNGEE. The V end was cut by 6 bases, the J end by 3 bases, with 7 bases between. This CDR3 is built from 13 residues. CDR3 in amino acids: CASTAGGANVLTF. Here the CDR3 DNA reads TGTGCCAGCACCGCCGGTGGGGCCAACGTCCTGACTTTC.

Only a few counts were recorded for this clonotype. V is TRBV3-1 and J is TRBJ2-7; D gene ambiguous. The CDR3 runs 15 residues. V was pared by 5 bases and J by 3 bases, with 17 bases between. CDR1 is LGHDT and CDR2 is YNNKEL in the germline V gene (reference sequence). The DNA of the CDR3 is TGTGCCAGCAGCTACGGATGGGGATCTATCTACGAGCAGTACTTC. It yields the protein CASSYGWGSIYEQYF.

The V call is TRBV7-2, the J call TRBJ1-1, with a tentative D call TRBD1 (5 bases). CDR1 is SGHTA and CDR2 is FQGNSA in the germline V gene. Trimming took off 0 bases at V and 1 base at J, with 18 bases between the two ends. The CDR3 extends over 18 amino acids. The CDR3 DNA is TGTGCCAGCAGCTTAGCCTTGTTCCCCGGGCAGGGGAACACTGAAGCTTTCTTT. Its protein is CASSLALFPGQGNTEAFF.

The rearrangement uses TRBV20-1 and TRBJ1-2; maybe TRBD1 (5 bases). CDR1 DFQATT and CDR2 SNEGSKA come from the germline V gene (reference sequence). V was shortened by 5 bases and J by 7 bases, with 11 bases between the two germline ends. This CDR3 is 11 amino acids long. In nucleotides, the CDR3 is TGCAGTGCTCGGACATCGGGTGGCTACACCTTC. Protein product: CSARTSGGYTF.

This chain links TRBV6-6 with TRBJ1-1; D not certain. This CDR3 region has 15 residues. CDR1 is MNHNY and CDR2 is SVGAGI in the germline V gene (reference sequence). V dropped 7 bases and J dropped 1 base, with 16 bases sitting between them. CDR3: CASNPRKGANTEAFF. The CDR3, as DNA: TGTGCCAGCAATCCACGAAAGGGAGCGAACACTGAAGCTTTCTTT.

V gene TRBV29-1 combines with J gene TRBJ2-7; 11 nucleotides line up with TRBD1. In germline, CDR1 is SQVTM, CDR2 ANQGSEA. CDR3 length: 13 residues. V lost 6 bases to trimming and J lost 6 bases; unmatched junction nucleotides: 7. Here the CDR3 reads CSVGQGALGEQYF. The CDR3 bases are TGCAGCGTCGGACAGGGGGCTCTTGGCGAGCAGTACTTC.

V usage is TRBV20-1 and J usage is TRBJ2-7; 14 bases fit TRBD2. There are 20 residues in the CDR3. Germline V CDR1 and CDR2: DFQATT, SNEGSKA (reference sequence). The V segment lost 1 base and the J segment 0 bases; nucleotides outside the gene matches: 14. The CDR3: CSARALPGLAGEGSSYEQYF. In DNA, the CDR3 is TGCAGTGCTAGAGCTCTCCCGGGACTAGCGGGAGAGGGTAGCTCCTACGAGCAGTACTTC.

This clonotype was seen only once. The chain is built from TRBV5-1 and TRBJ1-2; no clear D. V gave up 0 bases and J gave up 8 bases, with 11 bases separating them. Germline V lookup: CDR1 SGHRS, CDR2 YFSETQ. The CDR3 extends over 13 amino acids. The CDR3 DNA sequence: TGCGCCAGCAGCTTGGCCGGGATTTCAGGCTACACCTTC. Its protein product is CASSLAGISGYTF.

The chain uses TRBV7-9 and TRBJ1-2, with a weak D call TRBD1 (6 bases). V gave up 5 bases and J gave up 3 bases, with 16 bases separating them. Germline V gives CDR1 SEHNR, CDR2 FQNEAQ (reference sequence). The CDR3 is made up of 15 amino acids. DNA of the CDR3: TGTGCCAGCAGCCAGGACAGTTGGGGGGACTATGGCTACACCTTC. As protein: CASSQDSWGDYGYTF.

The chain links TRBV29-1 to TRBJ2-1, with 10 nucleotides matching TRBD2. The V and J ends lost 1 base and 7 bases, in that order; junction bases with no gene match: 4. This CDR3 is built from 14 residues. Germline CDR1 reads SQVTM; CDR2 reads ANQGSEA. The CDR3 region has the DNA TGCAGCGTTGAAGCCAGCGGGGGGGGTAATGAGCAGTTCTTC. Translation gives CSVEASGGGNEQFF.

The gene calls are TRBV20-1 and TRBJ2-5, with 8 positions matching TRBD2. The J call may be in error: the DNA end matches TRBJ2-7 better. Germline CDR1 reads DFQATT; CDR2 reads SNEGSKA (reference sequence). CDR3 length: 13 amino acids. CDR3 bases: TGCAGTGCGCGGCGGGAGGCTTCCTACGAGCAGTACTTC. Translating gives CSARREASYEQYF.

The V gene is TRBV6-2 or TRBV6-3, the J gene TRBJ1-1; D may be TRBD1 (6 bases). Germline V gene sequence: CDR1 MNHEY, CDR2 SVGEGT. Deletions cut 0 bases from V and 1 base from J, with 9 bases between. The CDR3 covers 15 residues. CDR3 in DNA: TGTGCCAGCAGTTACTCTGGGGACAAGAACACTGAAGCTTTCTTT. Translation: CASSYSGDKNTEAFF.

The chain has TRBV3-1 and TRBJ2-1; no definite D call. The V gene lost 7 bases and the J gene lost 0 bases, with 13 bases spanning the gap. The germline V gene has CDR1 LGHDT and CDR2 YNNKEL (reference sequence). This CDR3 contains 15 residues. CDR3 sequence: CASIHGRSSYNEQFF. The CDR3 coding sequence is TGTGCCAGCATCCACGGACGCAGCTCCTACAATGAGCAGTTCTTC.

This clonotype showed up just once. The V and J genes are TRBV20-1 and TRBJ2-3; D is unclear. Trimming took off 1 base at V and 6 bases at J, with 20 bases between the two ends. The CDR3 length is 16 residues. The germline CDR1 and CDR2 sequences are DFQATT and SNEGSKA (reference sequence). CDR3 nucleotides: TGCAGTGCTAGAGTGCGGCTAGGATACAAGTGGGATACGCAGTATTTT. It yields the protein CSARVRLGYKWDTQYF.

The chain uses TRBV4-2 and TRBJ2-7; 8 bases are shared with TRBD1. The J segment lost 7 bases and the V segment lost 0 bases, leaving 14 bases of the junction unmatched. Germline CDR1 reads LGHNA; CDR2 reads YNFKEQ. The CDR3 runs to 17 residues. CDR3: CASSQDLRGQGYNEQYF. In DNA, the CDR3 is TGTGCCAGCAGCCAAGATTTGCGCGGACAGGGTTACAATGAGCAGTACTTC.

V is TRBV3-1 and J is TRBJ2-4; D is uncertain. Matching the DNA end better, TRBJ2-7 makes the J call doubtful. The CDR3 spans 15 residues. The germline V gene encodes CDR1 LGHDT and CDR2 YNNKEL (reference sequence). The DNA of the CDR3 is TGTGCCAGCAGCCAAGATCCACGGCGAAACTACGAGCAGTACTTC. Protein: CASSQDPRRNYEQYF.

The rearrangement links TRBV5-1 to TRBJ1-1, with TRBD1 as a possible D gene (6 bases). Germline V gives CDR1 SGHRS, CDR2 YFSETQ. The CDR3 covers 15 residues. Trimming removed 5 bases at V and 2 bases at J, with 16 bases between. This CDR3 reads CASSITGTYNTEAFF. The DNA for the CDR3 is TGCGCCAGCAGTATAACCGGGACATATAACACTGAAGCTTTCTTT.

The V and J genes are TRBV2 and TRBJ1-6; 7 nucleotides line up with TRBD1. J lost 9 bases, V lost 7 bases, and 9 bases had no gene match. Germline CDR1 SNHLY, CDR2 FYNNEI. There are 14 residues in the CDR3. The CDR3 loop reads CASIPTGQFSPLHF. The CDR3 nucleotides read TGTGCCAGCATTCCGACAGGGCAGTTTTCACCCCTCCACTTT.

This sequence joins TRBV7-9 and TRBJ2-1; D is ambiguous. Between the trimmed V and J ends, which lost 1 base and 1 base, there was a span of 8 bases. This CDR3 is 15 amino acids long. CDR1 is SEHNR, CDR2 FQNEAQ, per germline (reference sequence). The CDR3 is CASSLVAGSYNEQFF. CDR3 in DNA: TGTGCCAGCAGCTTAGTAGCCGGTTCCTACAATGAGCAGTTCTTC.

The J gene is TRBJ2-3, the V gene TRBV12-3 or TRBV12-4, with no clear D. CDR3 length: 16 residues. V was clipped by 3 bases and J by 0 bases, with 13 bases between them. Here the CDR3 DNA reads TGTGCCAGCAGTTTTGAGTACGGAGTAAGCACAGATACGCAGTATTTT. This sequence encodes CASSFEYGVSTDTQYF.

This clonotype is a singleton in its sample. This chain connects TRBV28 to TRBJ1-5; no clear D gene. With 4 bases removed from V and 3 bases from J, the gap between germline ends came to 19 bases. The germline V gene has CDR1 MDHEN and CDR2 SYDVKM. The CDR3 consists of 17 residues. CDR3 region: CASSSPGPPIINQPQHF. The DNA for the CDR3 is TGTGCCAGCAGTTCCCCGGGCCCTCCTATCATCAATCAGCCCCAGCATTTT.

This rearrangement joins TRBV7-9 to TRBJ2-1; no clear D gene. The CDR3 contains 13 residues. CDR1 is SEHNR and CDR2 is FQNEAQ in the germline V gene (reference sequence). V was cut by 1 base and J by 13 bases, with 14 bases left in between. The CDR3: CASSLVLPETQFF. For the CDR3, the DNA is TGTGCCAGCAGCTTAGTTCTCCCGGAGACCCAGTTCTTC.

Only a few counts were recorded for this clonotype. The chain uses TRBV20-1 and TRBJ2-1, with D uncertain. V shed 6 bases and J shed 0 bases, with 15 bases lying between them. CDR1 and CDR2 (germline): DFQATT, SNEGSKA (reference sequence). The CDR3 consists of 15 residues. The CDR3 DNA reads as TGCAGTGCCCGAAGAGGTGAAAGCTCCTACAATGAGCAGTTCTTC. It yields the protein CSARRGESSYNEQFF.

Only a few counts were recorded for this clonotype. This rearrangement joins TRBV7-2 to TRBJ2-5; the D is unclear. This CDR3 comprises 17 residues. Germline V gene lookup returns CDR1 SGHTA and CDR2 FQGNSA. The V end lost 4 bases, the J end lost 5 bases, and 23 bases lay between the germline ends. The CDR3 nucleotides are TGTGCCAGCAGCTCGCTGGACCTTTACATCTCACAGGAGACCCAGTACTTC. Protein product: CASSSLDLYISQETQYF.

The V call is TRBV20-1, the J call TRBJ2-7; TRBD2 matches 10 bases. Germline trimming cut 5 bases from V and 3 bases from J; bases unmatched to any gene: 4. CDR3 length: 13 amino acids. Looked up from germline, CDR1 is DFQATT and CDR2 is SNEGSKA (reference sequence). CDR3 residues: CSAGPSGSYEQYF. CDR3 nucleotide sequence: TGCAGTGCTGGCCCTAGCGGGAGCTACGAGCAGTACTTC.

The rearrangement joins TRBV20-1 to TRBJ2-3; 13 nucleotides match TRBD2. Germline V lookup: CDR1 DFQATT, CDR2 SNEGSKA (reference sequence). Trimming took 6 bases from V and 6 from J; bases not matched to a gene: 9. CDR3 length: 15 residues. CDR3 protein: CSAELAGGPGDTQYF. The DNA of the CDR3 is TGCAGTGCGGAACTAGCGGGAGGGCCAGGGGATACGCAGTATTTT.

The gene calls are TRBV24-1 and TRBJ2-7; D may be TRBD1 (6 bases). The CDR3 extends over 14 amino acids. The germline V gene encodes CDR1 KGHDR and CDR2 SFDVKD. Trimming cost V 4 bases and J 2 bases, with 11 bases left between them. Here the CDR3 DNA reads TGTGCCACCAGTGACCCGACAGGAACCTACGAGCAGTACTTC. Protein sequence: CATSDPTGTYEQYF.

The count of this clonotype is one. The J gene is TRBJ2-1, the V gene TRBV29-1, with 8 bases matching TRBD2. V was clipped by 8 bases and J by 0 bases; unmatched bases: 3. Germline CDR1 reads SQVTM; CDR2 reads ANQGSEA. The CDR3 is 13 residues long. CDR3 DNA: TGCAGCATGAGCGGGAGCTCCTACAATGAGCAGTTCTTC. Protein: CSMSGSSYNEQFF.

The V call is TRBV20-1, the J call TRBJ2-3; D perhaps matches TRBD1 (6 bases). The germline V gene has CDR1 DFQATT and CDR2 SNEGSKA (reference sequence). Trimming removed 6 bases from V and 3 bases from J, with 19 bases in between. The length of the CDR3 is 15 residues. The CDR3 sequence: CSATLSRGTTDTQYF. CDR3 bases: TGCAGTGCCACTCTATCCAGGGGTACGACAGATACGCAGTATTTT.